The 13 T cell receptor beta chains given below trace back to one sample, sequenced in a study of early T cells in non-severe SARS-CoV-2 infection. MiXCR was run by TCRdb on the 5' RACE reads, yielding one entry per CDR3 protein. The data hold around 50,000 distinct CDR3 sequences, with about 9.7% observed a single time. The sequenced material came from whole blood. These receptors all stem from an adult who was a healthcare worker with PCR-confirmed SARS-CoV-2 infection or an uninfected control (not recorded which).

This clonotype was seen many times. This chain joins TRBV20-1 and TRBJ2-1, with D possibly matching TRBD2 (7 bases). V shed 0 bases and J shed 0 bases, with 15 bases lying between them. In germline, CDR1 is DFQATT, CDR2 SNEGSKA (reference sequence). This CDR3 region has 17 residues. The CDR3 coding sequence is TGCAGTGCTAGAGATGGGGGGGCGAAGAGCTCCTACAATGAGCAGTTCTTC. Translation gives CSARDGGAKSSYNEQFF.

The chain carries TRBV5-1 and TRBJ1-2; D call uncertain. CDR1 SGHRS and CDR2 YFSETQ come from the germline V gene. V lost 0 bases and J lost 2, with 5 bases in between. This CDR3 has 13 residues. The CDR3 reads CASSLDTNYGYTF. CDR3 DNA sequence: TGCGCCAGCAGCTTGGACACCAACTATGGCTACACCTTC.

At least ten counts were recorded for this clonotype. The chain employs TRBV29-1 and TRBJ1-4, with a weak D call TRBD1 (5 bases). V gave up 7 bases and J gave up 7 bases, with 19 bases separating them. Germline V CDR1 and CDR2: SQVTM, ANQGSEA. The CDR3 totals 14 residues. The DNA of the CDR3 is TGCAGCGGGGCCTCGGGAGGGGCCAGTGAAAAACTGTTTTTT. Translating gives CSGASGGASEKLFF.

This clonotype showed up many times. The genes are TRBV5-1 and TRBJ2-5; 9 bases are a match to TRBD2. This CDR3 contains 15 residues. Germline CDR1 is SGHRS and CDR2 is YFSETQ. V lost 2 bases and J lost 0; bases outside the gene matches: 2. The CDR3 sequence: CASSFIAGDQETQYF. Here the CDR3 DNA reads TGCGCCAGCAGCTTCATAGCGGGGGACCAAGAGACCCAGTACTTC.

This chain joins TRBV20-1 and TRBJ2-3, with TRBD1 identical over 7 bases. From germline, CDR1 is DFQATT and CDR2 SNEGSKA (reference sequence). The CDR3 sequence is 13 residues long. V lost 6 bases to trimming and J lost 0 bases; unmatched junction nucleotides: 3. CDR3 residues: CSARGLSTDTQYF. The CDR3, as DNA: TGCAGTGCGAGGGGGCTAAGCACAGATACGCAGTATTTT.

This clonotype was seen repeatedly, ten times or more. The chain couples TRBV5-1 to TRBJ2-2; possibly TRBD1 for D (5 bases). The V end was cut by 4 bases, the J end by 4 bases, with 20 bases between. CDR3 length: 17 residues. Germline V gene lookup returns CDR1 SGHRS and CDR2 YFSETQ. CDR3 residues: CASSLSSTARSTGELFF. For the CDR3, the DNA is TGCGCCAGCAGCCTAAGTTCGACAGCTCGTAGCACCGGGGAGCTGTTTTTT.

This clonotype was picked up many times. The chain combines TRBV19 with TRBJ1-5; D is ambiguous. Germline CDR1 and CDR2: LNHDA and SQIVND (reference sequence). The CDR3 is 13 residues long. The germline V and J ends were trimmed by 1 base and 5 bases, with 6 bases remaining between them. DNA for the CDR3: TGTGCCAGTAGTATAGGTACAGATCAGCCCCAGCATTTT. Translating gives CASSIGTDQPQHF.

This clonotype was recorded many times. This chain connects TRBV25-1 to TRBJ2-1, with 8 bases identical to TRBD2. V dropped 4 bases and J dropped 4; count of bases not matched to a gene: 3. This CDR3 region has 14 residues. CDR1 is MGHDK, CDR2 SYGVNS, per germline. CDR3: CASSVLAGYNEQFF. In DNA form, the CDR3 reads TGTGCCAGCAGTGTGCTAGCGGGTTACAATGAGCAGTTCTTC.

Many counts were recorded for this clonotype. As DNA, the CDR3 is TGTGCCAGCACCCCCGGGACTAGCGGCAACAATGAGCAGTTCTTC. This translates into CASTPGTSGNNEQFF. This chain joins TRBV27 and TRBJ2-1, with 11 bases matching TRBD2. CDR1 and CDR2 (germline): MNHEY, SMNVEV (reference sequence). There are 15 residues in the CDR3. V dropped 7 bases and J dropped 5; count of bases not matched to a gene: 7.

There are many counts of this clonotype. This chain links TRBV7-8 with TRBJ2-7; no firm D call. The length of the CDR3 is 14 residues. Germline CDR1 and CDR2: SGHVS and FQNEAQ. Trimming took off 3 bases at V and 3 bases at J, with 12 bases between the two ends. CDR3: CASSLGNGYYEQYF. DNA of the CDR3: TGTGCCAGCAGCTTGGGAAACGGTTACTACGAGCAGTACTTC.

This clonotype was detected many times. V is TRBV6-5 and J is TRBJ2-3; TRBD1 or TRBD2 may be the D gene (5 bases each). CDR3 size: 14 residues. V lost 2 bases to trimming and J lost 0 bases, with 6 bases between them. CDR1 and CDR2 from the germline V gene are MNHEY and SVGAGI. CDR3 nucleotides: TGTGCCAGCAGTTACGAGGGGAGCACAGATACGCAGTATTTT. Translated, it gives CASSYEGSTDTQYF.

This clonotype was seen ten or more times. V usage is TRBV6-6 and J usage is TRBJ2-1, with D unclear. There are 14 residues in the CDR3. V was pared by 7 bases and J by 7 bases, with 17 bases between. Germline loops: CDR1 MNHNY, CDR2 SVGAGI (reference sequence). CDR3 nucleotide sequence: TGTGCCAGCACCTTAAGAGCTCTCGAGAATGAGCAGTTCTTC. It specifies CASTLRALENEQFF.

This chain connects TRBV6-6 to TRBJ1-1; no definite D call. The CDR3 is made up of 14 amino acids. Germline V gives CDR1 MNHNY, CDR2 SVGAGI (reference sequence). V was pared by 7 bases and J by 3 bases, with 15 bases between. Here the CDR3 DNA reads TGTGCCAGCAAGGTGACGGAGAGGGACACTGAAGCTTTCTTT. It yields the protein CASKVTERDTEAFF.